The rows below give T cell receptor beta chains drawn from one sample of a study of OX40 agonist ivuxolimab in advanced cancers. The protocol was immunoSEQ multiplex PCR, while the TCRdb copy is restricted to in-frame clones and leaves out a portion. This sample has approximately 28,000 clones, with about 82% found just once. This specimen consisted of CD4+ or CD8+ T cells sorted from blood, obtained in a trial of the OX40 agonist ivuxolimab. The origin of the receptors is an adult with an advanced solid tumor such as melanoma, head and neck, liver or kidney cancer. The conserved cysteine and the conserved F or W are not part of the CDR3 here. Each record gives: CDR3 length, V gene, D gene, J gene, CDR3 protein. D genes are given only for firm matches.

14	TRBV4-2	.	TRBJ2-2	ASSQDGVPNTGELF
13	TRBV5-1	TRBD1	TRBJ2-7	ASSFGTGGVYEQY
15	TRBV27	TRBD2	TRBJ2-1	ASSRTSGSPAYNEQF
14	TRBV7-6	TRBD2	TRBJ2-2	ASSFTSGRGSGELF
13	TRBV28	TRBD1	TRBJ2-2	ASGTRGHRVGELF
13	TRBV11-1	.	TRBJ1-2	ASSPRLEGDYGYT
14	TRBV13	TRBD2	TRBJ2-3	ASSPIRTSDTDTQY
11	TRBV29-1	.	TRBJ2-7	SAWRGQPYEQY
15	TRBV7-6	TRBD2	TRBJ2-1	ASTPFPGGSSYNEQF
11	TRBV6-5	.	TRBJ2-3	ASSQEGIDTQY
14	TRBV7-9	.	TRBJ2-1	ASSLGRGSSYNEQF
10	TRBV6-1	.	TRBJ1-3	ATSGSGNTIY
14	TRBV6-1	TRBD2	TRBJ2-3	ASSDGAGGNTDTQY
14	TRBV29-1	.	TRBJ1-1	SVDSGETGKNTEAF
14	TRBV5-4	.	TRBJ2-7	ASSLAGSGVSYEQY
16	TRBV5-1	TRBD2	TRBJ2-1	ASSSRTSGILTYNEQF
17	TRBV4-2	.	TRBJ2-1	ASSQNPRQWSGGNNEQF
12	TRBV7-9	.	TRBJ1-2	ASSSAGDGYGYT
10	TRBV7-9	.	TRBJ2-4	ASSPYRGGQY
11	TRBV7-6	TRBD1	TRBJ2-7	ASSLATGVEQY
14	TRBV5-5	.	TRBJ2-3	ASSLAMTLTADTQY
13	TRBV5-6	TRBD2	TRBJ2-1	ASSFLAGRVNEQF
10	TRBV30	.	TRBJ2-7	AWSRTTYEQY
14	TRBV11-2	TRBD2	TRBJ2-1	ASSSPSSGSGNEQF
12	TRBV29-1	.	TRBJ2-1	SVDDWLGINEQF
12	TRBV6-5	.	TRBJ1-2	ASSNSAGNYGYT
13	TRBV5-1	.	TRBJ1-1	ASSNSQGPGTEAF
13	TRBV19	TRBD2	TRBJ2-7	ASTPSSGPSHEQY
12	TRBV7-9	TRBD1	TRBJ1-1	ATEQGVRDTEAF
14	TRBV6-1	TRBD1	TRBJ2-5	ASSGTFDRVQETQY
10	TRBV7-9	.	TRBJ1-1	ASSSTGAEAF
16	TRBV6-1	.	TRBJ2-4	ASSGYAPTRIAKNIQY
14	TRBV7-9	TRBD2	TRBJ2-1	ASSPSSGSSYNEQF
11	TRBV6-5	.	TRBJ1-5	ATRDGANQPQH
14	TRBV7-8	.	TRBJ2-2	ASSQEGRGLHRELF
11	TRBV7-2	.	TRBJ2-1	ASSAWGDNEQF
14	TRBV13	.	TRBJ2-3	ASSLVTGRSTDTQY
11	TRBV7-3	TRBD2	TRBJ2-7	ASSLAGGGEQY
11	TRBV11-1	.	TRBJ2-7	ASSPTTGTEQY
16	TRBV12-5	.	TRBJ2-3	ASGLSLGTRGITDTQY
12	TRBV19	.	TRBJ2-1	ASSAGYSHNEQF
12	TRBV2	.	TRBJ2-5	ASSQSPHQETQY
13	TRBV2	TRBD1	TRBJ2-5	ASSEDWTGAETQY
13	TRBV6-1	TRBD2	TRBJ2-3	ASREVPRESDTQY
15	TRBV7-9	TRBD2	TRBJ2-2	ASSLIGAGEGIGELF
15	TRBV27	.	TRBJ2-1	ASSLQAGGLYYNEQF
13	TRBV27	TRBD1	TRBJ2-2	ASSWDRGNTGELF
14	TRBV9	TRBD1	TRBJ2-3	ASSPNFGTGTDTQY
13	TRBV9	TRBD2	TRBJ2-3	ASSVGLADTDTQY
10	TRBV4-1	.	TRBJ2-7	ASSQGSYEQY